The present T cell receptor beta chain was sequenced within a study of control samples from healthy donors and cancer patients. Repertoires were generated with immunoSEQ multiplex PCR, while TCRdb's copy carries only in-frame clones and drops some. This sample has about 110,000 clones, with around four fifths found just once. V lost 5 bases, J lost 6 bases, and 3 bases stayed unmatched. Germline V lookup: CDR1 LGHNT, CDR2 FRNRAP. The CDR3 spans 13 residues. Specimen: blood. The origin of this receptor is a man between 18 and 35 years old in good health. The V gene is TRBV12-5, the J gene TRBJ1-2; the match to TRBD1 covers 10 bases. The CDR3 DNA reads as TGTGCTAGTGGTCACGGGACAGGGGATGGCTACACCTTC. Amino acids: CASGHGTGDGYTF.